These 14 T cell receptor beta chains were all obtained from the same sample, sequenced in a study of blood T cell repertoires in COVID-19 (dated by TCRdb to 2019 to 2021). Libraries were prepared through the immunoSEQ multiplex PCR assay. Sourced from immuneACCESS, this table was stored by TCRdb with only in-frame sequences that have V and J called. A share of the clones is absent; for the studies checked, an unresolved V gene accounts for under half, and the remainder has no known explanation. Counted in this sample were 130,000 to 150,000 clones; roughly 90% of them appeared once. Jointly, the top ten make up 1.2% of the sample. Sequenced: PBMCs or T cells enriched from blood (not recorded which). These receptors were taken from a woman in her 30s with acute COVID-19.

The J gene is TRBJ1-2, the V gene TRBV27; TRBD1 might be the D (5 bases). Trimming took 3 bases from V and 0 from J, leaving 8 bases between them. Germline V gene lookup returns CDR1 MNHEY and CDR2 SMNVEV (reference sequence). The CDR3 runs 14 residues. Written as DNA, the CDR3 is TGTGCCAGCAGTTTGACAGAAACTAACTATGGCTACACCTTC. It encodes CASSLTETNYGYTF.

The chain combines TRBV6-2 or TRBV6-3 with TRBJ2-5; 10 bases agree with TRBD2. V lost 5 bases and J lost 5; bases outside the gene matches: 8. Germline V gene sequence: CDR1 MNHEY, CDR2 SVGEGT. This CDR3 spans 15 amino acids. The CDR3 here is CASSPRGGLAETQYF. CDR3 bases: TGTGCCAGCAGTCCCCGGGGGGGACTAGCGGAGACCCAGTACTTC.

The chain joins TRBV28 to TRBJ2-3, with 8 nucleotides matching TRBD1. After removal of 9 bases from V and 6 bases from J, the junction contained 11 bases not matched to a gene. CDR3 size: 14 residues. CDR1 and CDR2 (germline): MDHEN, SYDVKM. CDR3 in amino acids: CASYRGIGWDTQYF. CDR3 coding DNA: TGTGCCAGTTACAGGGGGATAGGATGGGATACGCAGTATTTT.

The chain employs TRBV5-4 and TRBJ2-1; TRBD2 matches at 7 bases. J gave up 6 bases and V 7 bases, and 13 bases lay outside the gene matches. The V gene's germline CDR1 is SGHNT and CDR2 YYREEE (reference sequence). This CDR3 region has 15 residues. The CDR3 reads CASRSTSNTANEQFF. The CDR3 DNA follows: TGTGCCAGCCGGTCGACTAGCAACACTGCCAATGAGCAGTTCTTC. The variable domain in full, with the rest retrieved from reference TRBV5-4 and TRBJ2-1, is ETGVTQSPTHLIKTRGQQVTLRCSSQSGHNTVSWYQQALGQGPQFIFQYYREEENGRGNFPPRFSGLQFPNYSSELNVNALELDDSALYLCASRSTSNTANEQFFGPGTRLTVL.

The V gene is TRBV28, the J gene TRBJ1-1, with 8 bases lining up with TRBD1. Germline values: CDR1 MDHEN, CDR2 SYDVKM. V dropped 5 bases and J dropped 8; count of bases not matched to a gene: 7. CDR3 size: 13 residues. The CDR3 nucleotides are TGTGCCAGCAGTACCGAGGACAGGGCGGAAGCTTTCTTT. Translating it yields CASSTEDRAEAFF.

The chain uses TRBV12-5 and TRBJ2-3; D is ambiguous. V lost 2 bases to trimming and J lost 5 bases, with 17 bases between them. Germline CDR1 LGHNT, CDR2 FRNRAP. The CDR3 covers 16 residues. The CDR3 spells CASGLFSTLTGDTQYF. CDR3 bases: TGTGCTAGTGGTTTGTTCTCAACACTAACCGGAGATACGCAGTATTTT.

The chain employs TRBV23-1 and TRBJ1-4; 7 positions match TRBD1. TRBV23-1 counts as an open reading frame of uncertain function. The junction had 9 bases not matched to a gene; V was cut back by 2 bases and J by 0 bases. This CDR3 is 18 amino acids long. This CDR3 reads CASSQGGRGITTNEKLFF. CDR3 nucleotide sequence: TGCGCCAGCAGTCAAGGGGGCAGGGGGATAACAACTAATGAAAAACTGTTTTTT.

The chain recombines TRBV18 with TRBJ2-5; D is undetermined. The germline V and J ends were trimmed by 7 bases and 2 bases, with 11 bases remaining between them. The CDR3 extends over 13 amino acids. From germline, CDR1 is KGHSH and CDR2 LQKENI. CDR3: CASCPRSQETQYF. DNA for the CDR3: TGTGCCAGCTGCCCGAGGAGTCAAGAGACCCAGTACTTC. The whole variable domain, remainder taken from reference TRBV18 and TRBJ2-5, is NAGVMQNPRHLVRRRGQEARLRCSPMKGHSHVYWYRQLPEEGLKFMVYLQKENIIDESGMPKERFSAEFPKEGPSILRIQQVVRGDSAAYFCASCPRSQETQYFGPGTRLLVL.

This clone showed up just once. The genes are TRBV12-3 or TRBV12-4 and TRBJ1-5; TRBD1 is a possible D gene (6 bases). Trimming removed 4 bases from V and 7 bases from J, with 11 bases in between. The CDR3 covers 13 residues. The CDR3 loop is CASSSNRVQPQHF. The CDR3 bases are TGTGCCAGCAGTTCCAACAGGGTACAGCCCCAGCATTTT.

The chain is built from TRBV30 and TRBJ2-2; 11 bases are a match to TRBD2. Germline values: CDR1 GTSNPN, CDR2 SVGIG (reference sequence). Losses at the gene ends were 0 bases for V and 7 bases for J; bases not matched to a gene: 4. This CDR3 has 15 amino acids. CDR3 DNA: TGTGCCTGGAGTGTACTAGCGGGAGTAAGCGGGGAGCTGTTTTTT. Protein: CAWSVLAGVSGELFF.

The rearrangement joins TRBV2 to TRBJ1-2; TRBD1 matches 11 bases. CDR3 length: 14 residues. V lost 8 bases to trimming and J lost 6 bases; unmatched junction nucleotides: 8. Germline CDR1 and CDR2: SNHLY and FYNNEI. CDR3 DNA: TGTGCCAGCTTAGAGGACAGGGGGCTCCATGGCTACACCTTC. Protein product: CASLEDRGLHGYTF. The full variable domain, in which reference TRBV2 and TRBJ1-2 provide the parts outside the CDR3, is EPEVTQTPSHQVTQMGQEVILRCVPISNHLYFYWYRQILGQKVEFLVSFYNNEISEKSEIFDDQFSVERPDGSNFTLKIRSTKLEDSAMYFCASLEDRGLHGYTFGSGTRLTVV.

DNA for the CDR3: TGCGCCAGCAGCCAAGCGGCAGGGGAAGAGACCCAGTACTTC. Protein sequence: CASSQAAGEETQYF. V usage is TRBV4-3 and J usage is TRBJ2-5, with D possibly TRBD1 on 6 matching bases. Per the germline V gene, CDR1 is LGHNA and CDR2 is YSLEER. Trimming removed 1 base from V and 3 bases from J, with 9 bases in between. CDR3 length equals 14 residues.

CDR3 nucleotides: TGTGCCAGCAGTTTATTTGGACTAGCGGGAAGCACAGATACGCAGTATTTT. Translated, it gives CASSLFGLAGSTDTQYF. The rearrangement links TRBV28 to TRBJ2-3, with TRBD2 identical over 12 bases. V was pared by 1 base and J by 0 bases, with 2 bases of the junction left unmatched. The CDR3 spans 17 residues. The germline V gene has CDR1 MDHEN and CDR2 SYDVKM.

The chain carries TRBV6-1 and TRBJ2-5; TRBD2 agrees at 8 bases. There are 17 residues in the CDR3. Trimming cost V 2 bases and J 5 bases; bases outside gene matches: 13. From germline, CDR1 is MNHNS and CDR2 SASEGT. DNA of the CDR3: TGTGCCAGCAGTGAATCCCGAGCGGGAGCGGTGTTTGAGACCCAGTACTTC. Amino acids: CASSESRAGAVFETQYF.